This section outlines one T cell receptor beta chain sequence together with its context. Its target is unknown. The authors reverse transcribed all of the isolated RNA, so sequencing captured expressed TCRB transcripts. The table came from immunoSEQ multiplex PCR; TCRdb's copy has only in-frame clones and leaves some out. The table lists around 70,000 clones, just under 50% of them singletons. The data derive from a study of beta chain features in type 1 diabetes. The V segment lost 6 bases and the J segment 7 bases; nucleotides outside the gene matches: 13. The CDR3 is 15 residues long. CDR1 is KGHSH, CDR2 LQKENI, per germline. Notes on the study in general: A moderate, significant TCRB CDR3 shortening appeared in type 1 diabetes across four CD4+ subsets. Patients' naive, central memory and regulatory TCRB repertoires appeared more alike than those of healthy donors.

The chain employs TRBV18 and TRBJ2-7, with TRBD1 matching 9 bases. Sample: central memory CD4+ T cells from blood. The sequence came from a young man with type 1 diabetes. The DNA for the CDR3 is TGTGCCAGCTCCGACAGGGGGACAGGTTTGGAAGAGCAGTACTTC. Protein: CASSDRGTGLEEQYF.